Described below is a single TCR beta chain sequence and its context. The data are from a study of blood T cell repertoires in COVID-19. The CDR3 contains 14 residues. Germline assignment: CDR1 MNHNY and CDR2 SVGAGI (reference sequence). V dropped 5 bases and J dropped 10 bases, with 18 bases sitting between them. In the original workflow: Reference gene primer amplification yielded estimated nucleated cell counts. Clones were sequenced by immunoSEQ multiplex PCR, and TCRdb holds only the in-frame ones, with some missing. Clonal size and the V and J genes are those of that table, whereas D and trimming came from the DNA. This sample yields about 180,000 clones, of which 80% to 90% are seen a single time; 10% to 15% belongs to the top ten.

This chain uses TRBV6-6 with TRBJ1-5; D is undetermined. Sequenced: peripheral blood. The sequence came from a woman at least 80 years old with COVID-19, enrolled during active disease. CDR3 region: CASSNIGIWEPQHF. Here the CDR3 DNA reads TGTGCCAGCAGTAATATCGGGATCTGGGAACCCCAGCATTTT.